This T cell receptor beta chain was retrieved from a study of control samples from healthy donors and cancer patients. The table came from immunoSEQ multiplex PCR; TCRdb's copy has only in-frame clones and leaves some out. Among 75,000 to 100,000 clones listed, roughly 82% were seen once. Germline V gene lookup returns CDR1 SGHTA and CDR2 FQGTGA. V was clipped by 4 bases and J by 0 bases, with 13 bases between them. The CDR3 spans 17 residues. Sequencing input: blood. This chain connects TRBV7-3 to TRBJ2-6; no reliable D call. This TCR was recovered from a man in his sixties in good health. Here the CDR3 reads CASSSTRRSSGANVLTF. The CDR3 DNA sequence: TGTGCCAGCAGCTCCACTCGACGCTCCTCTGGGGCCAACGTCCTGACTTTC.